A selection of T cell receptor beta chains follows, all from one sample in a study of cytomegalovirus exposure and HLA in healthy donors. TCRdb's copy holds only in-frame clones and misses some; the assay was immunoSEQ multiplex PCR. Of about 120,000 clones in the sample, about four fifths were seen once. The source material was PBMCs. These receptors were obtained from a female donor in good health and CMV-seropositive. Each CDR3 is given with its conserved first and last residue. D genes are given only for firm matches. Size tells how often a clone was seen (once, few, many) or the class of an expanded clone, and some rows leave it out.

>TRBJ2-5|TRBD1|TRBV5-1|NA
CASSIAGQEQETQYF
TGCGCCAGCAGCATCGCAGGACAGGAGCAAGAGACCCAGTACTTC
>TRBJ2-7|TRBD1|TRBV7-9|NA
CASSLMGQSGYEQYF
TGTGCCAGCAGCTTAATGGGACAGTCGGGGTACGAGCAGTACTTC
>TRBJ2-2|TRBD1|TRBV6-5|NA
CASSRDRGGELFF
TGTGCCAGCAGCCGGGACAGGGGAGGGGAGCTGTTTTTT
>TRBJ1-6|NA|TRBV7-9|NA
CASRLGGRGANSPLHF
TGTGCCAGCAGATTGGGAGGTCGGGGAGCAAATTCACCCCTCCACTTT
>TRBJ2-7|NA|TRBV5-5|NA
CASSLYSQGIWDEQYF
TGTGCCAGCAGCTTATATTCTCAGGGGATATGGGACGAGCAGTACTTC
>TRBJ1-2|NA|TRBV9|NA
CASTLRGANYGYTF
TGTGCCAGCACGCTCAGGGGTGCTAACTATGGCTACACCTTC
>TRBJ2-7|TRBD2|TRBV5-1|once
CASSFGGEQYF
TGCGCCAGCAGCTTCGGGGGGGAGCAGTACTTC
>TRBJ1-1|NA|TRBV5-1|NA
CASSLVVSTEAFF
TGCGCCAGCAGCTTGGTTGTGAGCACTGAAGCTTTCTTT
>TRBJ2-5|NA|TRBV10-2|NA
CASSPLAPQETQYF
TGCGCCAGCAGTCCACTAGCCCCCCAAGAGACCCAGTACTTC
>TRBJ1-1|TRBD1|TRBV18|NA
CASSPWTGGAGGTEAFF
TGTGCCAGCTCACCATGGACAGGGGGGGCGGGGGGCACTGAAGCTTTCTTT
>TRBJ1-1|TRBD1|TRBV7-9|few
CASSERTGVVTEAFF
TGTGCCAGCAGCGAAAGGACAGGGGTAGTAACTGAAGCTTTCTTT
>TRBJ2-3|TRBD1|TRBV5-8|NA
CASSARDSRTDTQYF
TGTGCCAGCAGCGCCCGGGACAGCCGCACAGATACGCAGTATTTT
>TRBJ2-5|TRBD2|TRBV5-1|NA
CASSPGGPIKETQYF
TGCGCCAGCAGCCCGGGGGGGCCTATAAAAGAGACCCAGTACTTC
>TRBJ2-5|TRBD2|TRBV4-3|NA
CASSQTIRGEETQYF
TGCGCCAGCAGTCAAACGATACGGGGGGAAGAGACCCAGTACTTC
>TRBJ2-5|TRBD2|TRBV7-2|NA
CASSLFSGGVGETQYF
TGTGCCAGCAGCTTATTTAGCGGGGGGGTAGGGGAGACCCAGTACTTC
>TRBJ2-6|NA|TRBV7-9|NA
CASSLGGVPSGANVLTF
TGTGCCAGCAGCTTAGGAGGTGTCCCCTCTGGGGCCAACGTCCTGACTTTC
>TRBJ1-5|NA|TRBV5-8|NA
CASSLSAWGTSNQPQHF
TGTGCCAGCAGCTTGAGCGCTTGGGGGACAAGCAATCAGCCCCAGCATTTT
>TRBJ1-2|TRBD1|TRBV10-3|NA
CAISLTGTGADGYTF
TGTGCCATCAGTCTAACCGGGACAGGGGCAGATGGCTACACCTTC
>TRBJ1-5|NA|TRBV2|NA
CASSEQGLSNQPQHF
TGTGCCAGCAGTGAACAGGGGCTGAGCAATCAGCCCCAGCATTTT
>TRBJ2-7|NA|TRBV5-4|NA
CASSVRDTNYEQYF
TGTGCCAGCAGCGTCCGGGACACCAACTACGAGCAGTACTTC
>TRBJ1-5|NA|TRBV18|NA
CASSPATGSFQPQHF
TGTGCCAGCTCACCTGCGACAGGCTCTTTTCAGCCCCAGCATTTT
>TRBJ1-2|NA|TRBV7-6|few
CASSQPGDYGYTF
TGTGCCAGCAGCCAGCCGGGGGACTATGGCTACACCTTC
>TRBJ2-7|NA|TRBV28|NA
CASTLGTGTLYEQYF
TGTGCCAGCACCCTTGGCACCGGGACTCTCTACGAGCAGTACTTC
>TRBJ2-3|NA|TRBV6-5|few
CASSYSLVAGTDTQYF
TGTGCCAGCAGTTACTCGTTGGTAGCGGGCACAGATACGCAGTATTTT
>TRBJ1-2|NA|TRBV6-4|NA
CASRAGIGYGYTF
TGTGCCAGCAGGGCAGGCATAGGCTATGGCTACACCTTC
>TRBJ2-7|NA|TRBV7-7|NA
CASSVGPGHFYEQYF
TGTGCTAGCAGCGTCGGACCGGGACACTTCTACGAGCAGTACTTC
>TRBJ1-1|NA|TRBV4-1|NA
CASSPVGTTGFEAFF
TGCGCCAGCAGCCCCGTGGGGACGACAGGTTTTGAAGCTTTCTTT
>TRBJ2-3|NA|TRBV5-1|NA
CASREQTVGTDTQYF
TGCGCCAGCAGGGAACAGACCGTCGGCACAGATACGCAGTATTTT
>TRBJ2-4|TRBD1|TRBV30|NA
CAWSVQGANIQYF
TGTGCCTGGAGTGTTCAGGGGGCGAACATTCAGTACTTC
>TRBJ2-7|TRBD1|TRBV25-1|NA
CASSDSGTAHPYEQYF
TGTGCCAGCAGTGACTCCGGGACAGCCCATCCCTACGAGCAGTACTTC
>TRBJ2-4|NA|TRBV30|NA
CAWAPGTLTAQYF
TGTGCCTGGGCCCCCGGGACTCTAACTGCTCAGTACTTC
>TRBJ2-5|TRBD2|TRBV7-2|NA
CASSSAGGGETQYF
TGTGCCAGCAGCTCAGCGGGGGGGGGAGAGACCCAGTACTTC
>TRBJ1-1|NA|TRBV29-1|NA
CSVEPSGTEAFF
TGCAGCGTTGAACCCTCGGGGACTGAAGCTTTCTTT
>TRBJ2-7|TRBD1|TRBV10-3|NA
CAAQGARLAYEQYF
TGTGCCGCCCAGGGGGCTAGATTAGCCTACGAGCAGTACTTC
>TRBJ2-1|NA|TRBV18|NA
CASSPNRGDYNEQFF
TGTGCCAGCTCACCTAACCGGGGTGACTACAATGAGCAGTTCTTC
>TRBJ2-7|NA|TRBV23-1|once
CASSQSLDLSPYEQYF
TGCGCCAGCAGTCAATCGTTAGATTTGTCCCCCTACGAGCAGTACTTC
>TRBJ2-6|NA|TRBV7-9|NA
CSSSLTESGANVLTF
TGTTCCAGCAGCTTAACGGAGTCCGGGGCCAACGTCCTGACTTTC
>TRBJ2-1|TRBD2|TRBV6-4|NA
CASSDSGGDEQFF
TGTGCCAGCAGTGACTCCGGGGGGGATGAGCAGTTCTTC
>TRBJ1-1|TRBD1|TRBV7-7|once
CASSARFRDRGLNTEAFF
TGTGCCAGCAGCGCCCGATTCCGGGACAGGGGGCTGAACACTGAAGCTTTCTTT
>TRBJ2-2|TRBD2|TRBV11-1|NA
CASSPAGGPAGELFF
TGTGCCAGCAGCCCAGCGGGGGGGCCCGCCGGGGAGCTGTTTTTT
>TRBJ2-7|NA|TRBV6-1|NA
CASILPGRYEQYF
TGTGCCAGCATTCTGCCAGGTCGCTACGAGCAGTACTTC
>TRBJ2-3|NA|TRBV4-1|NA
CASRGRDTQYF
TGCGCCAGCAGGGGCCGAGATACGCAGTATTTT
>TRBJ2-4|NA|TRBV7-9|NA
CASSLGGGGNIQYF
TGTGCCAGCAGCTTAGGGGGTGGGGGGAACATTCAGTACTTC
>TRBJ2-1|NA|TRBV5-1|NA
CASSSFTGSHLDEQFF
TGCGCCAGCAGCTCCTTCACAGGGAGCCATCTCGATGAGCAGTTCTTC
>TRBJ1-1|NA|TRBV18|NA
CASFPDRKNTEAFF
TGTGCCAGCTTCCCGGACAGAAAGAACACTGAAGCTTTCTTT
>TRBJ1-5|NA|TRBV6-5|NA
CASSYWSGQPQHF
TGTGCCAGCAGTTACTGGTCCGGTCAGCCCCAGCATTTT
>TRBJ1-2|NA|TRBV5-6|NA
CASSSRPRGNYGYTF
TGTGCCAGCAGCTCGCGGCCCCGAGGGAACTATGGCTACACCTTC
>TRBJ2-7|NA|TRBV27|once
CASRRDTGTYEQYF
TGTGCCAGCAGAAGGGACACCGGAACCTACGAGCAGTACTTC
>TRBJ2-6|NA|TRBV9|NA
CASSVVSSGANVLTF
TGTGCCAGCAGCGTAGTGAGCTCTGGGGCCAACGTCCTGACTTTC
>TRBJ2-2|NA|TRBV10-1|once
CASSVRGLSGELFF
TGCGCCAGCAGTGTTAGGGGACTCAGCGGGGAGCTGTTTTTT
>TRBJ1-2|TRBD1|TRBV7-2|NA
CASSPGTGTYGYTF
TGTGCCAGCAGCCCCGGGACAGGGACCTATGGCTACACCTTC
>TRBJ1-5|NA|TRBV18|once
CASSPMDTPGQPQHF
TGTGCCAGCTCCCCTATGGACACCCCAGGTCAGCCCCAGCATTTT
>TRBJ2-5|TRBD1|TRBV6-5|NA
CASSLTGGRETQYF
TGTGCCAGCAGTTTAACAGGGGGCCGGGAGACCCAGTACTTC
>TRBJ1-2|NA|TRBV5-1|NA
CASSLDSYYGYTF
TGCGCCAGCAGCTTGGACAGCTACTATGGCTACACCTTC